This TCR beta chain was sequenced during a study of T-cell reconstitution after alpha-beta-depleted transplantation in children. Unique molecular identifiers tagged the TCRbeta library. TCRdb passed the PCR reads through MiXCR, listing each CDR3 protein once. Of approximately 640,000 distinct CDR3 sequences in the sample, over 15% are singletons; the top ten hold approximately 1.1%. Germline CDR1 reads MGHRA; CDR2 reads YSYEKL. Between the trimmed V and J ends, which lost 2 bases and 4 bases, there was a span of 12 bases. This CDR3 contains 14 residues. Source: PBMCs from the stem cell graft donor, taken from the stem cell graft. The clonotype originates from a human donor who donated a stem cell graft to a child with acute myeloid leukemia. The chain has TRBV4-1 and TRBJ2-7; D gene unclear. The CDR3 bases are TGCGCCAGCAGCCAACCCGGAGAAGGTTACGAGCAGTACGTC. It translates to CASSQPGEGYEQYV.